This T cell receptor (beta chain) was sequenced for a study of CD8+ T cells in alopecia areata. There are 16 residues in the CDR3. The ends lost 0 bases at V and 0 bases at J; junction bases unmatched: 3. Germline CDR1 reads MNHEY; CDR2 reads SVGAGI. This clone came up a few times. Sequencing used cDNA as its template, made by extracting RNA and reverse transcribing it. TCRdb's copy holds only in-frame clones and misses some; the assay was immunoSEQ multiplex PCR. The data contain just over 150,000 clones, approximately 53% of them singletons. This clonotype originated in a human donor with alopecia areata. The chain joins TRBV6-5 to TRBJ1-1, with 8 bases matching TRBD1. The sample in question was CD8+ T cells sorted from blood, obtained at week 0. CDR3: CASSYSTGELNTEAFF. The CDR3, as DNA: TGTGCCAGCAGTTACTCGACAGGGGAACTGAACACTGAAGCTTTCTTT.